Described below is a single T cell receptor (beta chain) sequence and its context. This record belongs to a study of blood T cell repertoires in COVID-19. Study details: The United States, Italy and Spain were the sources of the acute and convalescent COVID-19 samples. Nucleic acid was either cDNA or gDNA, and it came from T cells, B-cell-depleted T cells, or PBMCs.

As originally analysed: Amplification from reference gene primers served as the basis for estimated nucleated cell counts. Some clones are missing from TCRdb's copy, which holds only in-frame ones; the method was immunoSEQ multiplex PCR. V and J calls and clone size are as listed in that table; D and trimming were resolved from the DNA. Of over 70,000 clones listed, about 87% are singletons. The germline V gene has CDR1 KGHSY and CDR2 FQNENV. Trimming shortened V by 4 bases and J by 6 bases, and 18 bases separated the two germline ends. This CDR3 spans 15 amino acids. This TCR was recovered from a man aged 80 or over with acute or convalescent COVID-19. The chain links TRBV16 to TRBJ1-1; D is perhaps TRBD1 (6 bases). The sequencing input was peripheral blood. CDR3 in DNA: TGTGCCAGCAGCCGGTGGGGGCAGGGAACCTCTGAAGCTTTCTTT. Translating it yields CASSRWGQGTSEAFF.